The clone carrying this TCR beta chain was seen a handful of times. The antigen is undetermined. The TCR beta libraries used around 2.2 micrograms of genomic DNA that came from cryopreserved PBMCs. This record comes from a study of cytotoxic CD8 clonotypes in ibrutinib-treated CLL. For the study at large: Partial response was seen in about 24 patients and complete response in 2; after median roughly 66 months, approximately 14 stayed remitted, about twelve progressed.

Study-level points and caveats: Rising at ibrutinib response, clonality subsequently fell back toward baseline at progression. Baseline levels of clonality went above those of age-matched healthy donors and moved with circulating CD8+ T-cell counts.

Libraries were prepared by immunoSEQ multiplex PCR; TCRdb keeps only in-frame clonotypes and omits some of them. The table includes over 130,000 clones, more than 70% detected once. This CDR3 contains 15 residues. Germline values: CDR1 MNHEY, CDR2 SMNVEV (reference sequence). V was clipped by 4 bases and J by 7 bases; unmatched bases: 8. The source material was PBMCs, sampled after 36 months of ibrutinib treatment. J is TRBJ1-5 and V is TRBV27; TRBD1 aligns across 9 bases. The source is a human donor with chronic lymphocytic leukemia. The CDR3 reads CASSSSGQGWQPQHF. The CDR3 DNA is TGTGCCAGCAGTTCCTCGGGACAGGGCTGGCAGCCCCAGCATTTT.